The rows below give T cell receptor beta chains drawn from one sample of a study of low-dose radiotherapy and immunotherapy resistance in tumors. TCRdb recomputed calls from the reads with MiXCR, one row per CDR3 protein. The sample yields 65,000 to 85,000 distinct CDR3 sequences, around a sixth seen once. Sequences were derived from PBMCs, sampled after low-dose radiotherapy plus immunotherapy. These TCRs come from a male donor with prostate cancer. CDR3s include the opening cysteine and the closing phenylalanine or tryptophan. Fields, in order: V gene, clone size, D gene, J gene, CDR3 DNA, CDR3 protein. The D gene is left open where the match is weak. For some rows the clone size is stated as once, few or many, or as a class when expanded; others skip it.

V gene: TRBV20-1; clone size: many; D gene: TRBD2; J gene: TRBJ2-1; CDR3 DNA: TGCAGTGCACCACTAGCGGGAGGTAACAATGAGCAGTTCTTC; CDR3 protein: CSAPLAGGNNEQFF
V gene: TRBV2; clone size: NA; D gene: TRBD2; J gene: TRBJ2-7; CDR3 DNA: TGTGCCAGCAGACTAGCGGGAGATCTCCACGAGCAGTACTTC; CDR3 protein: CASRLAGDLHEQYF
V gene: TRBV5-1; clone size: many; D gene: NA; J gene: TRBJ2-7; CDR3 DNA: TGCGCCAGCAGCTTGGAGGGGGAAGGTCACTACGAGCAGTACTTC; CDR3 protein: CASSLEGEGHYEQYF
V gene: TRBV4-2; clone size: NA; D gene: NA; J gene: TRBJ2-7; CDR3 DNA: TGTGCCAGCAGCCTGGCGCTCGACTCCTACGAGCAGTACTTC; CDR3 protein: CASSLALDSYEQYF
V gene: TRBV28; clone size: many; D gene: TRBD1; J gene: TRBJ2-7; CDR3 DNA: TGTGCCAGCGGGGCAGGGGGCAGGTACGAGCAGTACTTC; CDR3 protein: CASGAGGRYEQYF
V gene: TRBV11-2; clone size: NA; D gene: NA; J gene: TRBJ2-7; CDR3 DNA: TGTGCCAGCAGCTTAGAGGCCTCACGGGCCTACGAGCAGTACTTC; CDR3 protein: CASSLEASRAYEQYF
V gene: TRBV28; clone size: many; D gene: TRBD1; J gene: TRBJ2-1; CDR3 DNA: TGTGCCAGCAGCAACAGGGGCAGCTACAATGAGCAGTTCTTC; CDR3 protein: CASSNRGSYNEQFF
V gene: TRBV5-1; clone size: many; D gene: NA; J gene: TRBJ2-1; CDR3 DNA: TGCGCCAGCAGCTTGACCCCGCTCATGGGGGGCAACTACAATGAGCAGTTCTTC; CDR3 protein: CASSLTPLMGGNYNEQFF
V gene: TRBV7-9; clone size: many; D gene: NA; J gene: TRBJ2-2; CDR3 DNA: TGTGCCAGCAGCTTAGCAAGCGGTAGTGCCGGGGAGCTGTTTTTT; CDR3 protein: CASSLASGSAGELFF
V gene: TRBV6-2/TRBV6-3; clone size: many; D gene: NA; J gene: TRBJ2-7; CDR3 DNA: TGTGCCAGCAGTTGGGTGTTCTACGAGCAGTACTTC; CDR3 protein: CASSWVFYEQYF
V gene: TRBV4-2; clone size: many; D gene: TRBD1; J gene: TRBJ1-1; CDR3 DNA: TGTGCCAGCACGGGAAGATTATTAGGGGGCCGGGAAGCTTTCTTT; CDR3 protein: CASTGRLLGGREAFF
V gene: TRBV28; clone size: many; D gene: NA; J gene: TRBJ2-5; CDR3 DNA: TGTGCCAGCAGTTTATCGGGCCAGGGGACACTGGAGACCCAGTACTTC; CDR3 protein: CASSLSGQGTLETQYF
V gene: TRBV5-4; clone size: many; D gene: TRBD2; J gene: TRBJ2-7; CDR3 DNA: TGTGCCAGCAGCTTGGCCGGCGGGGGGAGCTCCTACGAGCAGTACTTC; CDR3 protein: CASSLAGGGSSYEQYF
V gene: TRBV20-1; clone size: many; D gene: TRBD2; J gene: TRBJ2-5; CDR3 DNA: TGCAGTGCTAGTGGGGCCAGGGAGGGAGGAGAGACCCAGTACTTC; CDR3 protein: CSASGAREGGETQYF
V gene: TRBV7-9; clone size: NA; D gene: TRBD1; J gene: TRBJ1-4; CDR3 DNA: TGTGCCAGCAGCATAAGACAGGGGAGTGAAAAACTGTTTTTT; CDR3 protein: CASSIRQGSEKLFF
V gene: TRBV14; clone size: NA; D gene: NA; J gene: TRBJ2-7; CDR3 DNA: TGTGCCAGCAGCCAAGACCCCCAGGGAGGATACGAGCAGTACTTC; CDR3 protein: CASSQDPQGGYEQYF
V gene: TRBV28; clone size: many; D gene: NA; J gene: TRBJ1-1; CDR3 DNA: TGTGCCAGCAGTGGGACGGAGAACACTGAAGCTTTCTTT; CDR3 protein: CASSGTENTEAFF
V gene: TRBV20-1; clone size: many; D gene: NA; J gene: TRBJ1-4; CDR3 DNA: TGCAGTGCTAGAGTTGCAGGGTTGGATGAAAAACTGTTTTTT; CDR3 protein: CSARVAGLDEKLFF
V gene: TRBV7-9; clone size: many; D gene: TRBD1; J gene: TRBJ1-5; CDR3 DNA: TGTGCCAGCAGCTCAGGACAGGGGAGGTACCGGGATCAGCCCCAGCATTTT; CDR3 protein: CASSSGQGRYRDQPQHF
V gene: TRBV5-1; clone size: many; D gene: TRBD2; J gene: TRBJ2-1; CDR3 DNA: TGCGCCAGCAGCTTGGCGGGACTAGCTGTCTACAATGAGCAGTTCTTC; CDR3 protein: CASSLAGLAVYNEQFF
V gene: TRBV27; clone size: NA; D gene: TRBD2; J gene: TRBJ2-2; CDR3 DNA: TGTGCCAGCAGTGATCAATATTCCGGGACTAGCGGGAGGGCGAACACCGGGGAGCTGTTTTTT; CDR3 protein: CASSDQYSGTSGRANTGELFF
V gene: TRBV29-1; clone size: many; D gene: TRBD2; J gene: TRBJ2-1; CDR3 DNA: TGCAGCGCCCTTCTGGCGGGAGGGTCCTACAATGAGCAGTTCTTC; CDR3 protein: CSALLAGGSYNEQFF
V gene: TRBV6-6; clone size: many; D gene: NA; J gene: TRBJ1-1; CDR3 DNA: TGTGCCAGCATTCCTCCCGGGGGGGGTCGCACTGAAGCTTTCTTT; CDR3 protein: CASIPPGGGRTEAFF
V gene: TRBV20-1; clone size: many; D gene: NA; J gene: TRBJ2-2; CDR3 DNA: TGCAGTGCTAGAATGGGCGGGGAGCTGTTTTTT; CDR3 protein: CSARMGGELFF
V gene: TRBV4-1; clone size: many; D gene: TRBD1; J gene: TRBJ2-6; CDR3 DNA: TGCGCCAGCAGCCAATACACAGGGGGCTCTGGGGCCAACGTCCTGACTTTC; CDR3 protein: CASSQYTGGSGANVLTF
V gene: TRBV28; clone size: NA; D gene: TRBD1; J gene: TRBJ2-7; CDR3 DNA: TGTGCCAGCAGTCCTCGGGACAGTTCCTACGAGCAGTACTTC; CDR3 protein: CASSPRDSSYEQYF
V gene: TRBV28; clone size: many; D gene: TRBD1; J gene: TRBJ2-7; CDR3 DNA: TGTGCCAGCAGTTTAGACAGGGAACTCTTGCCAAAGCCGAACTTC; CDR3 protein: CASSLDRELLPKPNF
V gene: TRBV18; clone size: many; D gene: NA; J gene: TRBJ1-1; CDR3 DNA: TGTGCCAGCTCACGGGACGGTATGAACACTGAAGCTTTCTTT; CDR3 protein: CASSRDGMNTEAFF
V gene: TRBV9; clone size: many; D gene: NA; J gene: TRBJ2-2; CDR3 DNA: TGTGCCAGCAGCGTAGTGGGGGGTACCGGGGAGCTGTTTTTT; CDR3 protein: CASSVVGGTGELFF
V gene: TRBV4-1; clone size: many; D gene: NA; J gene: TRBJ2-7; CDR3 DNA: TGCGCCAGCAGCCAAGTCACCGGGACGAGCACCTACGAGCAGTACTTC; CDR3 protein: CASSQVTGTSTYEQYF